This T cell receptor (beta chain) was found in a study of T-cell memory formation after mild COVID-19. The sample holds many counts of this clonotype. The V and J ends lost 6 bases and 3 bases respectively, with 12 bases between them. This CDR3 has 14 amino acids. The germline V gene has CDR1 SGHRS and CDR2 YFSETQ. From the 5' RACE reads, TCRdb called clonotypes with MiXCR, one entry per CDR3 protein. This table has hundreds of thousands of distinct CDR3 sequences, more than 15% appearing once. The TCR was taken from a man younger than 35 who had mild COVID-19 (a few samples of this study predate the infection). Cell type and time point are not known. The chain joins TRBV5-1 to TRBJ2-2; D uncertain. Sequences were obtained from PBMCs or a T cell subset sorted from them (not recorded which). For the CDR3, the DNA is TGCGCCAGCAAGGTGGGCACGGACACCGGGGAGCTGTTTTTT. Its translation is CASKVGTDTGELFF.